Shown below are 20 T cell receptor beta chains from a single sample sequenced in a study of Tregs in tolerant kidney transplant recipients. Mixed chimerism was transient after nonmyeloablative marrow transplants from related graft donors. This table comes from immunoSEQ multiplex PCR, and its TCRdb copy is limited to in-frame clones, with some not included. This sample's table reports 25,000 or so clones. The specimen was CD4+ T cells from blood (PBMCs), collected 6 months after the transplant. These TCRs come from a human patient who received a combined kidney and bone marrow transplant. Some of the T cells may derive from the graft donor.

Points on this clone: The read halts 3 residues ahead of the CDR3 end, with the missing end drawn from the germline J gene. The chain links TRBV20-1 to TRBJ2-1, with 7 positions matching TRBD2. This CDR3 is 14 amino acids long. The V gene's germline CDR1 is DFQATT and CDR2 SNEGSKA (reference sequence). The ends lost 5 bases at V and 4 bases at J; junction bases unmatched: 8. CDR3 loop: CSAGKSGVYNEQFF. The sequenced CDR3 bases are TGCAGTGCTGGGAAGAGCGGGGTATACAATGAG.

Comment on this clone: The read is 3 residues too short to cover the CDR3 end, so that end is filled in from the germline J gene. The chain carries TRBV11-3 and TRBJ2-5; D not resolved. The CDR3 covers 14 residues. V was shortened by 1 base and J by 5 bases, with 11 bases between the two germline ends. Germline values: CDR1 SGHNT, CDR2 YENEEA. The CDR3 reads CASSLGRVRETQYF. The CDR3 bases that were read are TGTGCCAGCAGCTTAGGTAGGGTTAGGGAGACC.

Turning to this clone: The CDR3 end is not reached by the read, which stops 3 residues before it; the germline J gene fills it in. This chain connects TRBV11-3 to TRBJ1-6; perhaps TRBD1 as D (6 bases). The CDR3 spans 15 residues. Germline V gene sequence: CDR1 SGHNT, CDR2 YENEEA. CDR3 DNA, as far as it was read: TGTGCAAGTCGCTTAGCGGGACAATATAATTCACCC. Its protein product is CASRLAGQYNSP. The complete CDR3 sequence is CASRLAGQYNSPLHF.

The CDR3 loop reads CASSITRGLSYEQYF. The sequenced CDR3 bases are TGTGCCAGCAGCATTACCAGGGGGCTCTCCTACGAG. V is TRBV7-2 and J is TRBJ2-7; 8 nucleotides match TRBD1. The sequence runs out 3 residues before the end of the CDR3; the remainder is reconstructed from the germline J gene. The CDR3 extends over 15 amino acids. V gave up 5 bases and J gave up 0 bases; unmatched junction bases: 6. Germline V gene lookup returns CDR1 SGHTA and CDR2 FQGNSA.

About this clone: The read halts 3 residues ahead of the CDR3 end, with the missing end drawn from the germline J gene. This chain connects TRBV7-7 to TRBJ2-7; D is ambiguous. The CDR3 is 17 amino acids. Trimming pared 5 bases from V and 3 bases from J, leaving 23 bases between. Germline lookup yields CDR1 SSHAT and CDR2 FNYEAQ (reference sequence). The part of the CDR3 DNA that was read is TGTGCCAGCAGCCCCCTGTTCAGTGGGTCCTCTAGCTACGAG. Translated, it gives CASSPLFSGSSSYE. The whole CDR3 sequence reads CASSPLFSGSSSYEQYF. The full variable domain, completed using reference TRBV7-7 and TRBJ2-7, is GAGVSQSPRYKVTKRGQDVTLRCDPISSHATLYWYQQALGQGPEFLTYFNYEAQPDKSGLPSDRFSAERPEGSISTLTIQRTEQRDSAMYRCASSPLFSGSSSYEQYFGPGTRLTVT.

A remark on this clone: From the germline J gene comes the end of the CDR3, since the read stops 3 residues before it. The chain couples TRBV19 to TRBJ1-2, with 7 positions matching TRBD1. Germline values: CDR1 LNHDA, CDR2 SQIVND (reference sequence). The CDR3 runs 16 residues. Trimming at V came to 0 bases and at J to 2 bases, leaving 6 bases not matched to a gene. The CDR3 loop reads CASSIDRDRLNYGYTF. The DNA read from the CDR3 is TGTGCCAGTAGTATAGATCGGGACAGACTCAACTATGGC. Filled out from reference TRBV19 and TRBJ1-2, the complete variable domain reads DGGITQSPKYLFRKEGQNVTLSCEQNLNHDAMYWYRQDPGQGLRLIYYSQIVNDFQKGDIAEGYSVSREKKESFPLTVTSAQKNPTAFYLCASSIDRDRLNYGYTFGSGTRLTVV.

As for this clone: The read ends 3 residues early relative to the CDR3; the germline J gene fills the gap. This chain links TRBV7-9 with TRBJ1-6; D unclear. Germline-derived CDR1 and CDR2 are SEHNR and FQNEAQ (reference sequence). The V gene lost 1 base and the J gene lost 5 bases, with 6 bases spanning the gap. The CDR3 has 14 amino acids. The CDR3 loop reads CASSLVPDNSPLHF. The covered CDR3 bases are TGTGCCAGCAGCTTAGTCCCAGATAATTCACCC.

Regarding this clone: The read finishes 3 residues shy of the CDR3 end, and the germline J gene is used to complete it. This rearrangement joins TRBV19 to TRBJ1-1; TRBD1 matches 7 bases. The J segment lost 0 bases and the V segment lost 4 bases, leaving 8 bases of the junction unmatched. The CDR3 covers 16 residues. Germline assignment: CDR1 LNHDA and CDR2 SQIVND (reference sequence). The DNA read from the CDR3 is TGTGCCAGTAGTACCCGACAGGGAGCCATGAACACTGAA. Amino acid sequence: CASSTRQGAMNTE. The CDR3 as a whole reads CASSTRQGAMNTEAFF.

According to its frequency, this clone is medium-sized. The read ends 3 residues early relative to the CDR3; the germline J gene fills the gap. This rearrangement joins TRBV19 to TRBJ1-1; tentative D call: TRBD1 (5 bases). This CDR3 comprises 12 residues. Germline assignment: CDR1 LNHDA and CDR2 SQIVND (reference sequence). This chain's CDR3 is CASSTYQGTAFF. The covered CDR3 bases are TGTGCCAGTAGTACCTATCAGGGTACG.

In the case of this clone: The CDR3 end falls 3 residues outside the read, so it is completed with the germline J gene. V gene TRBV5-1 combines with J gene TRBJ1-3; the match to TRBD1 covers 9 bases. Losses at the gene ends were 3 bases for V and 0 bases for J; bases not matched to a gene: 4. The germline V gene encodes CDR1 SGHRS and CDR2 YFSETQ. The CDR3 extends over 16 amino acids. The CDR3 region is CASSWGTGTSGNTIYF. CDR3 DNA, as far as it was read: TGCGCCAGCAGCTGGGGGACAGGGACCTCTGGAAACACC.

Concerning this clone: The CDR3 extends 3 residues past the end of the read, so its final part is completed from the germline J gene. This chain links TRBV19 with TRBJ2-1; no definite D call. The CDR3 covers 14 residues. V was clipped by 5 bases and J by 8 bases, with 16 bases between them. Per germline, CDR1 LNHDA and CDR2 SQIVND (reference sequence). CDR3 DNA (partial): TGTGCCAGTAGTGCCCGCCCCAGTCTCTATGAG. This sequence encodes CASSARPSLYE. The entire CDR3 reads CASSARPSLYEQFF.

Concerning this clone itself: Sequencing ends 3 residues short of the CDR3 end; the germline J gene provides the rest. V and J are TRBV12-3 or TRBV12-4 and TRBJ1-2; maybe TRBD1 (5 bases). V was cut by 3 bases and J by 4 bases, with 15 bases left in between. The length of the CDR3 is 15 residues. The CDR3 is CASSFGLEGAYGYTF. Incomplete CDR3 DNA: TGTGCCAGCAGTTTTGGTTTGGAAGGGGCCTATGGC.

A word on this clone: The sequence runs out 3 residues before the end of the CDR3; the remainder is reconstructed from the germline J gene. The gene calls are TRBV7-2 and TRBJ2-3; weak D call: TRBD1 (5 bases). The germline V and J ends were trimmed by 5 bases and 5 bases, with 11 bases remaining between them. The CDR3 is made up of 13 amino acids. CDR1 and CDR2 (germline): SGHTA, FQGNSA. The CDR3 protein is CASSEERGDTQYF. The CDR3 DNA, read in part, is TGTGCCAGCAGCGAGGAAAGGGGAGATACG.

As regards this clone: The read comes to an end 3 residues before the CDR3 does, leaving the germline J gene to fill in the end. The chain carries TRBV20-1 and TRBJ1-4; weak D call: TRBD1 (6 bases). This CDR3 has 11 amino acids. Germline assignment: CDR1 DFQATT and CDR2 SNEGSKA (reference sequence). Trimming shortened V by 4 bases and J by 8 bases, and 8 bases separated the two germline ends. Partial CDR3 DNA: TGCAGTGCTATCAGGGGCGAAAAA. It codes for CSAIRGEK. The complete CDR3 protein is CSAIRGEKLFF.

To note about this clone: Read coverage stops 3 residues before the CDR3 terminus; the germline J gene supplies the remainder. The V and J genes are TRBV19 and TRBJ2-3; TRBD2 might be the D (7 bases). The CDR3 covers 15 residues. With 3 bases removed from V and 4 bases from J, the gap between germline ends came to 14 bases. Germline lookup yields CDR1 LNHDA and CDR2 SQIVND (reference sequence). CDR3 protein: CASSIGGARADTQYF. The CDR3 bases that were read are TGTGCCAGTAGTATTGGGGGGGCGCGGGCAGATACG.

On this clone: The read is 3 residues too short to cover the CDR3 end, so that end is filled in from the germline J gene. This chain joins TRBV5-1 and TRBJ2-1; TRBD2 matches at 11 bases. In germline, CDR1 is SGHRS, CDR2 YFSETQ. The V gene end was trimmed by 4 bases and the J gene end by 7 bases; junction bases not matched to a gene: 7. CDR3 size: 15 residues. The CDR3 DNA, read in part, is TGCGCCAGCAGCCCTACTAGCGGGGGTGTTAATGAG. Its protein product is CASSPTSGGVNE. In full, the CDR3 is CASSPTSGGVNEQFF.

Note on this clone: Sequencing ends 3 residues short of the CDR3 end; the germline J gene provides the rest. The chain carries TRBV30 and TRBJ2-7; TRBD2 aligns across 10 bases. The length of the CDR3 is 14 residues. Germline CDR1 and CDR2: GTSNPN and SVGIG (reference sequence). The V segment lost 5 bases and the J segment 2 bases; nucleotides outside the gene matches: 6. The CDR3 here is CAWGRTSGPYEQYF. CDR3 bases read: TGTGCCTGGGGCCGGACTAGCGGACCCTACGAG. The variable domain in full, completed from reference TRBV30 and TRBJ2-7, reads SQTIHQWPATLVQPVGSPLSLECTVEGTSNPNLYWYRQAAGRGLQLLFYSVGIGQISSEVPQNLSASRPQDRQFILSSKKLLLSDSGFYLCAWGRTSGPYEQYFGPGTRLTVT.

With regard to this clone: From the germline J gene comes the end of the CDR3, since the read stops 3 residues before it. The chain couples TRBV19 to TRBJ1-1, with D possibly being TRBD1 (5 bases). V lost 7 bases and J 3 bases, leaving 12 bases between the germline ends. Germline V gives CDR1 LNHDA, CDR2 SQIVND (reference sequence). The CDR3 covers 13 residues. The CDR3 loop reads CASIREAYTEAFF. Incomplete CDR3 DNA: TGTGCCAGTATCAGGGAGGCTTACACTGAA.

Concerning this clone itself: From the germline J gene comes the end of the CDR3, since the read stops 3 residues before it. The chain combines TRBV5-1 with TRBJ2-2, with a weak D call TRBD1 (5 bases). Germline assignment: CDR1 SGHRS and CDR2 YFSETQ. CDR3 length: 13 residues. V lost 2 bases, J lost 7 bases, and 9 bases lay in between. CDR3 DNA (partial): TGCGCCAGCAGCTTAGGGGATTTCGGGGAG. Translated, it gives CASSLGDFGE. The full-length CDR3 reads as CASSLGDFGELFF.

The CDR3 bases that were read are TGCGCCAGCAGCTTGTATCCGCGAAGC. Translation gives CASSLYPRS. The complete CDR3 sequence is CASSLYPRSYTF. The chain employs TRBV5-1 and TRBJ1-2; D is ambiguous. The read stops 3 residues short of the end of the CDR3; the missing end is completed from the germline J gene. This CDR3 spans 12 amino acids. Germline values: CDR1 SGHRS, CDR2 YFSETQ.